This record looks at one T cell receptor beta chain sequence and its context. This sample was taken from a study of cytomegalovirus exposure and HLA in healthy donors. PCR involved 60 Vbeta and 13 Jbeta primers. Assay used: immunoSEQ multiplex PCR; TCRdb lists only in-frame clones, some missing. The repertoire has 100,000 to 150,000 clones, around 74% of them found once; the top ten carry roughly 6.3%. The sequenced material came from PBMCs. This clonotype was obtained from a woman aged 50 to 65 in good health and CMV-seropositive.

The CDR3 is CASSFGTGGYEQYF. CDR3 DNA: TGTGCCAGCAGCTTCGGGACAGGGGGCTACGAGCAGTACTTC. The chain is built from TRBV5-8 and TRBJ2-7, with 11 bases identical to TRBD1. J was trimmed by 3 bases and V by 2 bases; bases with no gene match: 1. CDR1 and CDR2 from the germline V gene are SGHTS and YDEGEE. The CDR3 runs 14 residues.